This T cell receptor beta chain was obtained from a study of vaccination and CD4 T cells after COVID-19. Notes on this clonotype: Its matching antigen is unknown.

This CDR3 has 15 amino acids. Germline loops: CDR1 SGHTA, CDR2 FQGNSA. Trimming cost V 2 bases and J 4 bases; bases outside gene matches: 4. The assay that was used to sequence DNA from cultured CD4+ T cells was the Oncomine TCR Beta short-read assay. Each CDR3 protein is one row after TCRdb ran MiXCR on the PCR reads. Among about 7,600 distinct CDR3 sequences listed, less than 55% were seen once. Treatment: roughly 10-day PBMC culture with coronavirus spike peptide pools or control peptides (ViraFEST assay). The unexposed donor provided CD4+ T cells, which were taken before the COVID-19 pandemic (2011-2018).

What was sequenced was CD4+ T cells from blood, cultured in vitro. This chain connects TRBV7-2 to TRBJ2-3; 9 bases agree with TRBD2. The TCR comes from a human donor in good health. CDR3 in amino acids: CASSLPTSGADTQYF. The DNA for the CDR3 is TGTGCCAGCAGCTTACCGACTAGCGGTGCAGATACGCAGTATTTT.